A single sample gave rise to the 23 T cell receptor beta chains below, sequenced in a study of CD8 T cells in Susac syndrome. When the RNA was reverse transcribed, random hexamers were used with an input of about 0.5 to 1 ug. TCRdb independently ran MiXCR on the immunoSEQ multiplex PCR reads; one entry per CDR3 protein. The sample has about 160,000 distinct CDR3 sequences; 93% are singletons. The sequenced sample consisted of CD4+ T cells from PBMCs. These receptors originate from a human donor in good health.

V is TRBV7-6 and J is TRBJ1-2, with a tentative D call TRBD1 (5 bases). There are 16 residues in the CDR3. V was pared by 5 bases and J by 3 bases, with 19 bases between. Germline V gives CDR1 SGHVS, CDR2 FNYEAQ. This CDR3 is CASSARLAGGDYGYTF. For the CDR3, the DNA is TGTGCCAGCAGCGCCCGTCTTGCGGGGGGTGACTATGGCTACACCTTC. Looking up the rest from reference TRBV7-6 and TRBJ1-2 gives the full variable domain: GAGVSQSPRYKVTKRGQDVALRCDPISGHVSLYWYRQALGQGPEFLTYFNYEAQQDKSGLPNDRFSAERPEGSISTLTIQRTEQRDSAMYRCASSARLAGGDYGYTFGSGTRLTVV.

The rearrangement joins TRBV20-1 to TRBJ1-4; TRBD1 aligns across 9 bases. Per the germline V gene, CDR1 is DFQATT and CDR2 is SNEGSKA (reference sequence). There are 15 residues in the CDR3. The V and J ends lost 4 bases and 7 bases, in that order; junction bases with no gene match: 10. CDR3 region: CSAIIRGTGFEKLFF. The CDR3 nucleotides are TGCAGTGCTATCATCCGGGGGACAGGGTTTGAAAAACTGTTTTTT.

The chain recombines TRBV29-1 with TRBJ2-7, with unresolved D. CDR3 length: 12 residues. CDR1 is SQVTM and CDR2 is ANQGSEA in the germline V gene. Trimming removed 7 bases from V and 0 bases from J, with 10 bases in between. CDR3: CSAYTRSYEQYF. CDR3 sequence (DNA): TGCAGCGCCTATACGCGCTCCTACGAGCAGTACTTC.

The chain uses TRBV5-1 and TRBJ2-7; 14 bases map to TRBD2. V lost 4 bases to trimming and J lost 4 bases; unmatched junction nucleotides: 13. Germline loops: CDR1 SGHRS, CDR2 YFSETQ. This CDR3 comprises 18 residues. CDR3 region: CASSQQPTSGGAGYEQYF. In DNA, the CDR3 is TGCGCCAGCAGCCAGCAGCCGACTAGCGGGGGGGCCGGGTACGAGCAGTACTTC.

The chain combines TRBV5-4 with TRBJ2-7; 9 bases agree with TRBD1. Losses at the gene ends were 0 bases for V and 3 bases for J; bases not matched to a gene: 4. The CDR3 is made up of 15 amino acids. Germline V gene sequence: CDR1 SGHNT, CDR2 YYREEE (reference sequence). The CDR3 region has the DNA TGTGCCAGCAGCTTGGGCGGGACAGGGCGCTACGAGCAGTACTTC. This sequence encodes CASSLGGTGRYEQYF. Full variable domain (rest looked up from reference TRBV5-4 and TRBJ2-7): ETGVTQSPTHLIKTRGQQVTLRCSSQSGHNTVSWYQQALGQGPQFIFQYYREEENGRGNFPPRFSGLQFPNYSSELNVNALELDDSALYLCASSLGGTGRYEQYFGPGTRLTVT.

V gene TRBV11-2 combines with J gene TRBJ2-1; weak D call: TRBD2 (5 bases). V was pared by 3 bases and J by 7 bases, with 16 bases between. The CDR3 runs 15 residues. From germline, CDR1 is SGHAT and CDR2 FQNNGV. CDR3 protein: CASSFLPGLGNEQFF. In DNA, the CDR3 is TGTGCCAGCAGCTTCCTGCCGGGGTTGGGGAATGAGCAGTTCTTC.

In the case of this clonotype: Because the CDR3 is missing its conserved closing phenylalanine or tryptophan, this is likely a read error. The chain joins TRBV5-1 to TRBJ2-1; D might be TRBD1 or TRBD2, each matching 5 bases. Germline V gene sequence: CDR1 SGHRS, CDR2 YFSETQ. Trimming cost V 6 bases and J 3 bases, with 16 bases left between them. There are 15 residues in the CDR3. The CDR3 nucleotides are TGCGCCAGCAAACCCGGGACCGGGGACTACAATGAGCAGTTCCTC. This gives the protein CASKPGTGDYNEQFL.

V and J are TRBV20-1 and TRBJ1-1; D is ambiguous. The CDR3 has 11 amino acids. Per the germline V gene, CDR1 is DFQATT and CDR2 is SNEGSKA (reference sequence). V lost 7 bases to trimming and J lost 3 bases, with 9 bases between them. The CDR3 protein is CSGATYTEAFF. In DNA, the CDR3 is TGCAGTGGAGCAACTTACACTGAAGCTTTCTTT.

V is TRBV4-2 and J is TRBJ2-3, with TRBD1 identical over 9 bases. V dropped 1 base and J dropped 0; count of bases not matched to a gene: 8. CDR1 is LGHNA and CDR2 is YNFKEQ in the germline V gene. The CDR3 contains 18 residues. The CDR3 loop reads CASSQVKSGTGSTDTQYF. Written as DNA, the CDR3 is TGTGCCAGCAGCCAAGTCAAGTCCGGGACAGGGAGCACAGATACGCAGTATTTT.

The table lists this clonotype with a count of one. V usage is TRBV3-1 and J usage is TRBJ2-3, with D possibly TRBD2 on 5 matching bases. Trimming removed 4 bases from V and 1 base from J, with 12 bases in between. CDR3 length equals 15 residues. Germline lookup yields CDR1 LGHDT and CDR2 YNNKEL (reference sequence). The CDR3 DNA reads as TGTGCCAGCAGCCGAGGCCCAGCGGGCACAGATACGCAGTATTTT. Its protein product is CASSRGPAGTDTQYF.

The V and J genes are TRBV9 and TRBJ2-1, with 8 nucleotides matching TRBD2. The CDR3 spans 15 residues. Germline trimming cut 4 bases from V and 3 bases from J; bases unmatched to any gene: 6. The germline V gene encodes CDR1 SGDLS and CDR2 YYNGEE. CDR3 protein: CASSPRTSFYNEQFF. CDR3 bases: TGTGCCAGCAGCCCCCGGACTAGCTTCTACAATGAGCAGTTCTTC.

This chain joins TRBV29-1 and TRBJ1-2, with 8 bases matching TRBD1. Unmatched junction bases numbered 10, after V lost 6 bases and J lost 1 base. This CDR3 is built from 15 residues. The germline gives CDR1 SQVTM, CDR2 ANQGSEA. This CDR3 is CSVLTGANLNYGYTF. The DNA of the CDR3 is TGCAGCGTCTTGACAGGGGCGAATCTTAACTATGGCTACACCTTC.

The V call is TRBV20-1, the J call TRBJ2-7; 10 positions agree with TRBD2. The germline V gene has CDR1 DFQATT and CDR2 SNEGSKA (reference sequence). After removal of 5 bases from V and 0 bases from J, the junction contained 7 bases not matched to a gene. CDR3 length: 15 amino acids. The CDR3 protein is CSADRQRGGSYEQYF. The CDR3 region has the DNA TGCAGTGCTGACCGCCAGCGGGGGGGCTCCTACGAGCAGTACTTC.

The chain carries TRBV9 and TRBJ2-5, with a tentative D call TRBD2 (5 bases). The CDR3 is 15 residues long. Trimming left V 4 bases short and J 1 base short, with 14 bases between. Germline values: CDR1 SGDLS, CDR2 YYNGEE. Here the CDR3 DNA reads TGTGCCAGCAGCCCACGCGGGCACTTCCAAGAGACCCAGTACTTC. Protein sequence: CASSPRGHFQETQYF.

The chain combines TRBV20-1 with TRBJ2-3; 8 bases align to TRBD2. CDR3 size: 18 residues. Germline V CDR1 and CDR2: DFQATT, SNEGSKA (reference sequence). Trimming removed 5 bases from V and 2 bases from J; junction bases left unmatched: 18. This chain's CDR3 is CSARGGDGRHFLTDTQYF. The CDR3 DNA reads as TGCAGTGCTCGGGGGGGGGACGGTCGTCATTTTCTCACAGATACGCAGTATTTT.

The chain combines TRBV2 with TRBJ2-7; D is ambiguous. Deletions cut 4 bases from V and 8 bases from J, with 9 bases between. The CDR3 loop spans 11 amino acids. CDR1 SNHLY and CDR2 FYNNEI come from the germline V gene. The CDR3 spells CASSVRLKQYF. As DNA, the CDR3 is TGTGCCAGCAGTGTAAGGCTGAAGCAGTACTTC.

The chain joins TRBV12-3 or TRBV12-4 to TRBJ1-1; possibly TRBD1 for D (5 bases). This CDR3 spans 15 amino acids. Trimming cost V 7 bases and J 0 bases, with 15 bases left between them. CDR3 DNA sequence: TGTGCCAGCACCTTGCTGGGGGGAGTGAACACTGAAGCTTTCTTT. It yields the protein CASTLLGGVNTEAFF.

The chain is built from TRBV12-3 or TRBV12-4 and TRBJ2-3; 12 nucleotides match TRBD2. The CDR3 runs to 16 residues. V was clipped by 5 bases and J by 10 bases; unmatched bases: 13. The CDR3 loop is CASSLTSGGTSSPQYF. DNA for the CDR3: TGTGCCAGCAGTCTGACTAGCGGGGGTACCAGTTCCCCGCAGTATTTT.

The J gene is TRBJ1-1, the V gene TRBV29-1; possible D gene TRBD1, 5 bases. Germline values: CDR1 SQVTM, CDR2 ANQGSEA. The CDR3 has 13 residues. V was cut by 4 bases and J by 6 bases, with 15 bases left in between. CDR3 amino acids: CSVVISWGSEAFF. In DNA form, the CDR3 reads TGCAGCGTTGTGATCAGTTGGGGCTCTGAAGCTTTCTTT.

J is TRBJ2-7 and V is TRBV3-1; 8 positions agree with TRBD2. The CDR3 extends over 13 amino acids. Germline loops: CDR1 LGHDT, CDR2 YNNKEL (reference sequence). The V gene end was trimmed by 8 bases and the J gene end by 3 bases; junction bases not matched to a gene: 6. The CDR3 is CASAIRGGYEQYF. As DNA, the CDR3 is TGTGCCAGCGCGATACGGGGGGGCTACGAGCAGTACTTC.

The V call is TRBV2, the J call TRBJ1-6; D not resolved. Looked up from germline, CDR1 is SNHLY and CDR2 is FYNNEI. V lost 5 bases and J lost 14, with 10 bases in between. CDR3 length: 11 residues. As DNA, the CDR3 is TGTGCCAGCAGTCCAGGACGTTCCCTCCACTTT. The encoded protein is CASSPGRSLHF.

The rearrangement uses TRBV5-1 and TRBJ2-3; no definite D call. The CDR3 extends over 14 amino acids. V was trimmed by 1 base and J by 4 bases, leaving 10 bases between them. The germline CDR1 and CDR2 sequences are SGHRS and YFSETQ. Here the CDR3 DNA reads TGCGCCAGCAGCTTGTTCCTAGTTTCAGATACGCAGTATTTT. Translation gives CASSLFLVSDTQYF.

This clonotype was recorded once. The chain has TRBV3-1 and TRBJ2-3; the match to TRBD2 covers 9 bases. The CDR3 runs 16 residues. V was pared by 5 bases and J by 4 bases, with 10 bases of the junction left unmatched. The V gene's germline CDR1 is LGHDT and CDR2 YNNKEL (reference sequence). The CDR3 region is CASSFAAGGLADTQYF. CDR3 in DNA: TGTGCCAGCAGCTTCGCGGCGGGGGGGCTGGCAGATACGCAGTATTTT.